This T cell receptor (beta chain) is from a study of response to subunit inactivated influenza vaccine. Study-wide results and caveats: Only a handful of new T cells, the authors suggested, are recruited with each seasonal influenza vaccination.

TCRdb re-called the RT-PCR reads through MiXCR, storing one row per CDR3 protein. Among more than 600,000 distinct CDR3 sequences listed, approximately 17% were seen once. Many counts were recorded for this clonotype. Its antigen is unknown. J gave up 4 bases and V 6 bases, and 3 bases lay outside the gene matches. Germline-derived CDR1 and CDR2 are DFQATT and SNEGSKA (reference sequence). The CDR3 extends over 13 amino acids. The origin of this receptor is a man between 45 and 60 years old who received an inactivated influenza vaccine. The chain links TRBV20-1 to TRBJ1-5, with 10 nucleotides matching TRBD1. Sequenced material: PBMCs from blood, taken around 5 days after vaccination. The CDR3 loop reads CSAGTGVNQPQHF. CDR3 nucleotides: TGCAGTGCCGGGACAGGGGTTAATCAGCCCCAGCATTTT.